This T cell receptor (beta chain) originates from a study of yellow fever vaccine responses in identical twins. Study observations and caveats: Twin vaccine T cell responses reportedly seemed partly convergent, partly personalized.

TCRdb itself ran the RT-PCR reads through MiXCR, one entry per CDR3 protein. The sample contains fewer than 2,000 distinct CDR3 sequences, nearly 90% of which appear only once. In the case of this clonotype: The antigen is unknown.

Unmatched junction bases numbered 4, after V lost 4 bases and J lost 2 bases. CDR1 SGHNT and CDR2 YENEEA come from the germline V gene. The CDR3 consists of 15 residues. The clonotype was recovered from a woman aged 18-29 years who received the yellow fever vaccine. The chain combines TRBV11-3 with TRBJ2-4; 8 bases align to TRBD1. The sequenced sample was T cells from blood (PBMCs), unsorted or a sorted subset (not recorded which), obtained before or after yellow fever vaccination (not recorded which). CDR3 sequence reads: CASSSRTGTKNIQYF. The CDR3 nucleotides are TGTGCCAGCAGCTCCAGGACAGGGACCAAAAACATTCAGTACTTC.